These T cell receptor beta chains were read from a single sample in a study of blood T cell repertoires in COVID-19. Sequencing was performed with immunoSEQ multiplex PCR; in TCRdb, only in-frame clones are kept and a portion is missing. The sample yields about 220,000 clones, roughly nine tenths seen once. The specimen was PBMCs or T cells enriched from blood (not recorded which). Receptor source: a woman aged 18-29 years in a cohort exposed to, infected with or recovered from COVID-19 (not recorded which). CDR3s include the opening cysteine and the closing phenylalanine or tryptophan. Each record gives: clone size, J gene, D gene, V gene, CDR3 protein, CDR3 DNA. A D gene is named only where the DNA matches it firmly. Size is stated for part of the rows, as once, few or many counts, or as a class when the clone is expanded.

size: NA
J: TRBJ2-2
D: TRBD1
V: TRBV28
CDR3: CASISLGDRVTGELFF
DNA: TGTGCCAGCATTTCTCTAGGGGACAGGGTCACCGGGGAGCTGTTTTTT

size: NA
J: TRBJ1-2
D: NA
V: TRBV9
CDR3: CASSPDLGGHGYTF
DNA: TGTGCCAGCAGCCCTGATTTGGGGGGTCATGGCTACACCTTC

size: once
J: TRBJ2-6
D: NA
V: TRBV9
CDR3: CASSVGGHLSGANVLTF
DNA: TGTGCCAGCAGCGTAGGGGGACACCTCTCTGGGGCCAACGTCCTGACTTTC

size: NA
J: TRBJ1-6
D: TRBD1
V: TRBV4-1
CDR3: CASSRDREDNSPLHF
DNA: TGCGCCAGCAGCCGCGACAGGGAGGATAATTCACCCCTCCACTTT

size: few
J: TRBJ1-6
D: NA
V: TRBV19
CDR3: CASSLFPTRYNSPLHF
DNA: TGTGCCAGTAGTCTATTTCCGACACGTTATAATTCACCCCTCCACTTT

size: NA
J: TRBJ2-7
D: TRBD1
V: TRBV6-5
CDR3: CASRVRDSKLYEQYF
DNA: TGTGCCAGCAGAGTTAGGGACAGCAAACTCTACGAGCAGTACTTC

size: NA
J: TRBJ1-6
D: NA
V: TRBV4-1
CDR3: CASSQVAGGVGNSPLHF
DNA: TGCGCCAGCAGCCAAGTGGCAGGCGGGGTGGGAAATTCACCCCTCCACTTT

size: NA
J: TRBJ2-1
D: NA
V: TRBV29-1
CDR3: CSVGRLIRDSKRLNEQFF
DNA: TGCAGCGTTGGACGGTTAATCCGGGACTCGAAACGTTTAAATGAGCAGTTCTTC

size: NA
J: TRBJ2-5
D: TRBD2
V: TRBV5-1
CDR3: CASSPGTSGEGETQYF
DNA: TGCGCCAGCAGCCCGGGGACTAGCGGGGAGGGAGAGACCCAGTACTTC

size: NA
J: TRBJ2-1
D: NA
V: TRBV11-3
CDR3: CASSLARSYLNEQFF
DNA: TGTGCCAGCAGCTTAGCCAGGTCCTACCTCAATGAGCAGTTCTTC

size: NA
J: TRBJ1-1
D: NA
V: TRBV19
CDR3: CASSPQGYANTEAFF
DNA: TGTGCCAGTAGTCCTCAGGGGTACGCGAACACTGAAGCTTTCTTT

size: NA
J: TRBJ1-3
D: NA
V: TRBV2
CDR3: CASSSQGSGNTIYF
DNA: TGTGCCAGCAGTTCACAGGGCTCCGGAAACACCATATATTTT

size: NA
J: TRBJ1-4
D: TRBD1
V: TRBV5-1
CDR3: CASNPTGGYNEKLFF
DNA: TGCGCCAGCAACCCTACAGGGGGATATAATGAAAAACTGTTTTTT

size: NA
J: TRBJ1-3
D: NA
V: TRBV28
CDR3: CASTLRRAMSGNTIYF
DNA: TGTGCCAGCACCTTAAGGAGGGCTATGTCTGGAAACACCATATATTTT

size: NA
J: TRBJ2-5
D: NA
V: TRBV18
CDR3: CASSPLGAGPQETQYF
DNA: TGTGCCAGCTCACCACTGGGTGCAGGGCCCCAAGAGACCCAGTACTTC

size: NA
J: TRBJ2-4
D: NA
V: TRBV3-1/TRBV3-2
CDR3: CASSPTQGPMFQYF
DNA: TGTGCCAGCAGCCCCACCCAGGGTCCCATGTTTCAGTACTTC

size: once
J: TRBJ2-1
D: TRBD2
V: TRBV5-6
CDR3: CASSPRIAGDYSYNEQFF
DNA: TGTGCCAGCAGCCCTCGGATAGCGGGGGACTACTCCTACAATGAGCAGTTCTTC

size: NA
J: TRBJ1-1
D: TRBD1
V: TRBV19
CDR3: CASSPPGTGYAEAFF
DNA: TGTGCCAGTAGCCCTCCCGGGACAGGGTACGCTGAAGCTTTCTTT

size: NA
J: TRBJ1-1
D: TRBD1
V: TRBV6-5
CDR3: CASSPPGQFEAFF
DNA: TGTGCCAGCAGTCCCCCGGGACAGTTTGAAGCTTTCTTT

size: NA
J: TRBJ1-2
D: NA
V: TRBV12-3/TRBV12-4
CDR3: CASSFGTYDGYTF
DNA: TGTGCCAGCAGTTTCGGGACATATGATGGCTACACCTTC

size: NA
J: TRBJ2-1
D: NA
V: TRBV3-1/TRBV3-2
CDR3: CASSQDPEAHYNEQFF
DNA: TGTGCCAGCAGCCAAGATCCGGAGGCCCACTACAATGAGCAGTTCTTC

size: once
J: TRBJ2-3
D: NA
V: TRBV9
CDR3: CASSVAGGGNTDTQYF
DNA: TGTGCCAGCAGCGTAGCGGGGGGCGGAAACACAGATACGCAGTATTTT

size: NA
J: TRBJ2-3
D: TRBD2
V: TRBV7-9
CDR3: CASSQAGGGTDTQYF
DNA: TGTGCCAGCAGCCAAGCGGGGGGGGGCACAGATACGCAGTATTTT

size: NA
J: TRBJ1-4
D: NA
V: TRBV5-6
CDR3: CASSLAGEEKLFF
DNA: TGTGCCAGCAGCTTGGCAGGGGAGGAAAAACTGTTTTTT

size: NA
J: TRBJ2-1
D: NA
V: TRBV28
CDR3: CASSLHDFRTVNEQFF
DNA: TGTGCCAGCAGTTTACACGACTTCCGGACAGTCAATGAGCAGTTCTTC

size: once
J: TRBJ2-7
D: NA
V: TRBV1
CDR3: CTSSQEAGGPGEQYF
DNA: TGCACCAGCAGCCAAGAAGCGGGGGGTCCGGGGGAGCAGTACTTC

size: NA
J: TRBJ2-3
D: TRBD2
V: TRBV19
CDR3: CASSITAGGMTDTQYF
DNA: TGTGCCAGTAGTATAACAGCGGGAGGAATGACAGATACGCAGTATTTT

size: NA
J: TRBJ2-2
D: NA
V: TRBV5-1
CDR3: CASSLGPPPRDGELFF
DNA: TGCGCCAGCAGCTTGGGGCCGCCGCCCAGGGACGGGGAGCTGTTTTTT

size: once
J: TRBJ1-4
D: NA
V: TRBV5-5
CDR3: CASSLVQSFEKLFF
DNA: TGTGCCAGCAGCTTAGTACAGTCTTTTGAAAAACTGTTTTTT

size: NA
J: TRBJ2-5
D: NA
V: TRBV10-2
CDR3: CASRNRGGETQYF
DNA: TGCGCCAGCAGAAACAGGGGGGGTGAGACCCAGTACTTC

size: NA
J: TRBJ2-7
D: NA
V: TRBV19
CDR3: CASSIVTGSSYEQYF
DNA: TGTGCCAGTAGTATAGTCACCGGGAGCTCCTACGAGCAGTACTTC

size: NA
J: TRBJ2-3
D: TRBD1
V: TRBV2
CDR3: CASSKTGDTQYF
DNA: TGTGCCAGCAGTAAGACAGGGGATACGCAGTATTTT

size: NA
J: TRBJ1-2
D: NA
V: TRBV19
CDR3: CASSIDGGNYGYTF
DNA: TGTGCCAGTAGTATAGATGGGGGGAACTATGGCTACACCTTC

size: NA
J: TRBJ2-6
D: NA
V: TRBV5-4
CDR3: CASSSRGAGANVLTF
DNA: TGTGCCAGCAGCTCCAGGGGTGCAGGGGCCAACGTCCTGACTTTC

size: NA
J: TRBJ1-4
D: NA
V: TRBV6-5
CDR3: CASSYGQVDEKLFF
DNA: TGTGCCAGCAGTTACGGGCAGGTAGACGAAAAACTGTTTTTT

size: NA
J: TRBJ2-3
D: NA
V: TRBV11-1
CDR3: CASSLELSDTQYF
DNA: TGTGCCAGCAGCTTAGAGCTCTCGGATACGCAGTATTTT

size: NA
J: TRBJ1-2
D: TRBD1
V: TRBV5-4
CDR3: CASSLETGRGNYGYTF
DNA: TGTGCCAGCAGCTTGGAGACAGGGCGGGGTAACTATGGCTACACCTTC

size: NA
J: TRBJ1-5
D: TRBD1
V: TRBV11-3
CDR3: CASSPRDRGRDQPQHF
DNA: TGTGCCAGCAGCCCGCGGGACAGGGGGCGCGATCAGCCCCAGCATTTT

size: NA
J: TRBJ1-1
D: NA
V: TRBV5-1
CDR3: CASSAGSNTEAFF
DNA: TGCGCCAGCAGCGCAGGCAGTAACACTGAAGCTTTCTTT

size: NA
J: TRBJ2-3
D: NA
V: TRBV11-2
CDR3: CATMRRRESTDTQYF
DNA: TGTGCCACAATGAGGAGACGGGAGAGCACAGATACGCAGTATTTT

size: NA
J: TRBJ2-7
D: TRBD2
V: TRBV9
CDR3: CASSLGTNTYEQYF
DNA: TGTGCCAGCAGCCTCGGGACTAACACCTACGAGCAGTACTTC

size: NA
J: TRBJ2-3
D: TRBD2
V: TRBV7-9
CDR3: CASSFPLAGASTDTQYF
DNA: TGTGCCAGCAGCTTTCCCCTAGCGGGTGCTAGCACAGATACGCAGTATTTT